The subject of this entry is one T cell receptor beta chain. This specimen comes from a study of blood T cell repertoires in COVID-19. Study processing details: Estimates of nucleated cell counts were drawn from the amplification of reference gene primers. The data were produced by immunoSEQ multiplex PCR, yet TCRdb's version contains in-frame clones alone and is incomplete. That table is the source of V, J and clone size, and D and trimming were worked out from the DNA. The table has 200,000 to 250,000 clones, about 82% seen once. Cohorts were based on clinical histories the participants reported. The sequence came from a woman in her forties or fifties who had recovered from COVID-19. The sequencing sample was made of PBMCs or T cells enriched from blood (not recorded which).

In DNA, the CDR3 is TGTGCCAGCAGCTCCCGGACATCGGAGGGGAACACCATATATTTT. It is translated as CASSSRTSEGNTIYF. V and J are TRBV9 and TRBJ1-3, with D tentatively TRBD1 (5 bases). The CDR3 spans 15 residues. CDR1 is SGDLS and CDR2 is YYNGEE in the germline V gene. V was pared by 4 bases and J by 7 bases, with 18 bases between.